This entry lists 27 T cell receptor beta chains sequenced from one sample in a study of identical twins. TCRdb ran MiXCR on the 5' RACE reads and lists one entry per CDR3 protein. The sample holds roughly 240,000 distinct CDR3 sequences, approximately 7.9% seen once. These sequences were also reported in another study, on yellow fever vaccine responses in identical twins.

The sequencing input was CD8+ T cells sorted from blood. The receptors stem from a woman younger than 30 in good health.

This clonotype was counted only a few times. This chain joins TRBV10-2 and TRBJ1-4; 7 bases line up with TRBD1. There are 14 residues in the CDR3. CDR1 WSHSY and CDR2 SAAADI come from the germline V gene. The trim removed 5 bases at V and 5 bases at J, leaving 5 bases unmatched. CDR3 DNA: TGCGCCAGCAGTAGGGGGCCCGGAAATGAAAAACTGTTTTTT. This codes for CASSRGPGNEKLFF.

This clonotype occurred a few times. The chain is built from TRBV24-1 and TRBJ2-1, with D possibly called TRBD1 or TRBD2 (5 bases each). CDR3 size: 15 residues. Trimming took off 2 bases at V and 3 bases at J, with 10 bases between the two ends. CDR1 is KGHDR and CDR2 is SFDVKD in the germline V gene. The CDR3 sequence: CATSDWKGSYNEQFF. The DNA for the CDR3 is TGTGCCACCAGTGATTGGAAGGGGAGCTACAATGAGCAGTTCTTC.

The V call is TRBV7-9, the J call TRBJ2-3; TRBD1 matches 7 bases. The CDR3 has 15 amino acids. The junction had 6 bases not matched to a gene; V was cut back by 5 bases and J by 1 base. In germline, CDR1 is SEHNR, CDR2 FQNEAQ (reference sequence). CDR3 amino acids: CASSPKQGRTDTQYF. DNA of the CDR3: TGTGCCAGCAGCCCCAAACAGGGGCGCACAGATACGCAGTATTTT.

This clonotype was seen ten or more times. The chain joins TRBV12-3 or TRBV12-4 to TRBJ2-1; 13 bases align to TRBD2. The length of the CDR3 is 16 residues. The V segment lost 5 bases and the J segment 9 bases; nucleotides outside the gene matches: 10. DNA for the CDR3: TGTGCCAGCAGTCCCACAGGACTAGCGGGAGCCGGTGAGCAGTTCTTC. Amino acids: CASSPTGLAGAGEQFF.

This chain joins TRBV9 and TRBJ1-2; tentatively, D is TRBD1 (5 bases). V was trimmed by 4 bases and J by 4 bases, leaving 14 bases between them. Looked up from germline, CDR1 is SGDLS and CDR2 is YYNGEE. This CDR3 has 14 residues. In DNA, the CDR3 is TGTGCCAGCAGCCCCGGGACGACGGGCTATGGCTACACCTTC. Its protein product is CASSPGTTGYGYTF.

This clonotype has ten or more counts. The junction departs from germline at one end; a sequencing error may be responsible. This chain links TRBV12-3 or TRBV12-4 with TRBJ1-2; D is uncertain. This CDR3 has 9 residues. CDR3 DNA: TGTGCCAGCAGCAGAGAGGGCCAATTC. Amino acids: CASSREGQF.

The V gene is TRBV7-6, the J gene TRBJ2-5; maybe TRBD1 (6 bases). Trimming removed 5 bases at V and 2 bases at J, with 18 bases between. Germline V gives CDR1 SGHVS, CDR2 FNYEAQ. CDR3 length: 16 residues. The CDR3 spells CASSTPWTEKQETQYF. In DNA, the CDR3 is TGTGCCAGCAGCACCCCTTGGACAGAAAAACAAGAGACCCAGTACTTC.

J is TRBJ1-5 and V is TRBV5-5; D is ambiguous. The CDR3 is 13 amino acids. V was trimmed by 0 bases and J by 7 bases, leaving 8 bases between them. CDR1 and CDR2 from the germline V gene are SGHKS and YYEKEE (reference sequence). Here the CDR3 reads CASSLDVFQPQHF. In nucleotides, the CDR3 is TGTGCCAGCAGCTTGGATGTGTTCCAGCCCCAGCATTTT.

This clonotype has only a few counts. The chain couples TRBV2 to TRBJ2-1; TRBD2 aligns across 7 bases. This CDR3 region has 13 residues. Trimming cost V 1 base and J 6 bases; bases outside gene matches: 0. CDR1 is SNHLY and CDR2 is FYNNEI in the germline V gene. The CDR3 region has the DNA TGTGCCAGCAGTGAAGGGACTAGCAATGAGCAGTTCTTC. It is translated as CASSEGTSNEQFF. The full variable domain, its missing parts supplied by reference TRBV2 and TRBJ2-1, is EPEVTQTPSHQVTQMGQEVILRCVPISNHLYFYWYRQILGQKVEFLVSFYNNEISEKSEIFDDQFSVERPDGSNFTLKIRSTKLEDSAMYFCASSEGTSNEQFFGPGTRLTVL.

On this clonotype: This clone may be a read error of a much larger clone one base away. CDR3 nucleotides: TGCAGCGTTAAATTTGGGACAGGGTCTGATGAGCAGTTCTTC. Protein product: CSVKFGTGSDEQFF. The V and J genes are TRBV29-1 and TRBJ2-1; 9 bases are a match to TRBD1. The germline V gene encodes CDR1 SQVTM and CDR2 ANQGSEA. This CDR3 has 14 residues. After removal of 5 bases from V and 8 bases from J, the junction contained 10 bases not matched to a gene.

As regards this clonotype: A much larger clone lies one base from this, so it may be a read error. This chain joins TRBV5-5 and TRBJ2-1, with TRBD1 identical over 8 bases. The germline CDR1 and CDR2 sequences are SGHKS and YYEKEE (reference sequence). The V segment lost 3 bases and the J segment 6 bases; nucleotides outside the gene matches: 17. The CDR3 has 18 amino acids. In DNA form, the CDR3 reads TGTGCCAGCAGCTCCGTATGGACCGGGGACAGGAGCAGCAATGAGCAGTTCTTC. Translation: CASSSVWTGDRSSNEQFF.

This clonotype was recorded many times. The chain is built from TRBV28 and TRBJ2-1, with D unclear. CDR3 length: 17 residues. V was trimmed by 7 bases and J by 0 bases, leaving 19 bases between them. From germline, CDR1 is MDHEN and CDR2 SYDVKM. The CDR3 DNA is TGTGCCAGCAAATTTTTTCGGAGACGGAGCTCCTACAATGAGCAGTTCTTC. Amino acid sequence: CASKFFRRRSSYNEQFF.

This clonotype was found many times. The chain has TRBV4-1 and TRBJ2-3, with 12 bases identical to TRBD2. J lost 4 bases, V lost 0 bases, and 5 bases had no gene match. Germline lookup yields CDR1 MGHRA and CDR2 YSYEKL. This CDR3 has 17 residues. CDR3 DNA: TGCGCCAGCAGCCAAGATGGACTAGCGGGAATTTCAGATACGCAGTATTTT. Translation: CASSQDGLAGISDTQYF.

Many counts were recorded for this clonotype. The CDR3 reads CASSLLLQRKFF. In nucleotides, the CDR3 is TGTGCCAGCAGCTTACTTTTGCAGCGAAAGTTCTTC. The chain uses TRBV7-9 and TRBJ2-1; D not certain. CDR3 length equals 12 residues. Germline-derived CDR1 and CDR2 are SEHNR and FQNEAQ (reference sequence). V was clipped by 2 bases and J by 14 bases, with 13 bases between them.

This clonotype showed up many times. The chain joins TRBV4-2 to TRBJ1-2, with no clear D. CDR3 length: 13 residues. Germline V lookup: CDR1 LGHNA, CDR2 YNFKEQ. V lost 1 base and J 7 bases, leaving 10 bases between the germline ends. The CDR3 reads CASSQGGASGYTF. The CDR3 nucleotides read TGTGCCAGCAGCCAAGGTGGTGCAAGTGGCTACACCTTC.

The V gene is TRBV7-8, the J gene TRBJ1-4; possibly TRBD1 for D (6 bases). Germline CDR1 and CDR2: SGHVS and FQNEAQ. There are 16 residues in the CDR3. Trimming took 5 bases from V and 4 from J, leaving 17 bases between them. The CDR3 DNA reads TGTGCCAGCAGCCTAGGGGGGCTCGCCCTTAATGAAAAACTGTTTTTT. Translating gives CASSLGGLALNEKLFF.

The chain joins TRBV28 to TRBJ2-2, with a weak D call TRBD2 (6 bases). V was shortened by 3 bases and J by 0 bases, with 11 bases between the two germline ends. Germline loops: CDR1 MDHEN, CDR2 SYDVKM. The CDR3 runs to 16 residues. The CDR3, as DNA: TGTGCCAGCAGTTTGTTAGGCGGGGCGAACACCGGGGAGCTGTTTTTT. It encodes CASSLLGGANTGELFF.

This clonotype was recorded a few times. The V and J genes are TRBV7-9 and TRBJ2-7; no definite D call. The germline V and J ends were trimmed by 6 bases and 5 bases, with 11 bases remaining between them. The CDR3 loop spans 12 amino acids. Germline lookup yields CDR1 SEHNR and CDR2 FQNEAQ (reference sequence). CDR3 sequence: CASSSLANEQYV. CDR3 bases: TGTGCCAGCAGTTCTTTGGCAAACGAGCAGTACGTC.

This clonotype was seen repeatedly, ten times or more. The gene calls are TRBV28 and TRBJ2-5, with D tentatively TRBD1 (6 bases). V gave up 2 bases and J gave up 5 bases, with 12 bases separating them. CDR1 and CDR2 (germline): MDHEN, SYDVKM. The CDR3 length is 14 residues. The CDR3 reads CASSLLERGETQYF. The CDR3, as DNA: TGTGCCAGCAGTTTACTCGAAAGGGGGGAGACCCAGTACTTC.

This clonotype was observed a few times. The chain couples TRBV15 to TRBJ2-7, with 9 nucleotides matching TRBD1. This CDR3 region has 14 residues. Germline values: CDR1 LNHNV, CDR2 YYDKDF (reference sequence). V trimming: 5 bases; J trimming: 4 bases; junction bases outside the gene matches: 6. CDR3 nucleotide sequence: TGTGCCACCAGCCAAGACAGGGGGGGGTACGAGCAGTACTTC. This codes for CATSQDRGGYEQYF.

This clonotype was detected many times. The CDR3 DNA is TGTGCCAGCAGAACGCGGACAGGGAAAAGCGAGCAGTACGTC. As protein: CASRTRTGKSEQYV. The chain is built from TRBV6-1 and TRBJ2-7, with 8 bases lining up with TRBD1. This CDR3 has 14 amino acids. V lost 6 bases, J lost 6 bases, and 10 bases stayed unmatched. The germline CDR1 and CDR2 sequences are MNHNS and SASEGT.

The chain carries TRBV27 and TRBJ1-5; 7 nucleotides align to TRBD1. CDR1 and CDR2 (germline): MNHEY, SMNVEV (reference sequence). Germline trimming cut 4 bases from V and 6 bases from J; bases unmatched to any gene: 15. The CDR3 is 17 amino acids. The CDR3 sequence: CASSSQTTGWLGQPQHF. DNA for the CDR3: TGTGCCAGCAGTTCCCAGACGACAGGGTGGTTGGGTCAGCCCCAGCATTTT.

Many counts were recorded for this clonotype. The junction and the germline gene differ at one end; a read error may be behind it. The chain links TRBV11-2 to TRBJ2-5; D not certain. Germline lookup yields CDR1 SGHAT and CDR2 FQNNGV. The CDR3 is 15 amino acids. The CDR3 coding sequence is TGTGCCAGCAGCATAGATTTCTCGTACCAAGAGACCCAGTACTTC. Encoded protein: CASSIDFSYQETQYF.

This clonotype was detected ten times or more. V and J are TRBV20-1 and TRBJ2-2; 9 nucleotides line up with TRBD2. Germline V gene sequence: CDR1 DFQATT, CDR2 SNEGSKA (reference sequence). J was trimmed by 4 bases and V by 0 bases; bases with no gene match: 9. The CDR3 is 17 residues long. The CDR3 nucleotides read TGCAGTGCTAGAGACGGGACTAGCCCCCCGGGCACCGGGGAGCTGTTTTTT. Its translation is CSARDGTSPPGTGELFF.

This clonotype occurred a few times. The chain recombines TRBV28 with TRBJ1-1; 10 bases line up with TRBD1. The V gene's germline CDR1 is MDHEN and CDR2 SYDVKM. V shed 1 base, J shed 2 bases, and the junction held 4 bases outside the gene matches. The CDR3 loop spans 16 amino acids. CDR3 DNA sequence: TGTGCCAGCAGTTTATTTGGGACAGGGGCCAACACTGAAGCTTTCTTT. Protein product: CASSLFGTGANTEAFF.

This clonotype was observed a few times. The chain couples TRBV4-2 to TRBJ2-1; 10 bases fit TRBD2. This CDR3 region has 20 residues. Germline loops: CDR1 LGHNA, CDR2 YNFKEQ. V lost 2 bases and J lost 5; bases outside the gene matches: 18. The CDR3 region is CASSQPTSGKLSSRNNEQFF. CDR3 coding DNA: TGTGCCAGCAGCCAACCAACTAGCGGGAAGCTCTCCAGTCGGAACAATGAGCAGTTCTTC.

The DNA for the CDR3 is TGTGCCAGCAGCTTGGGACTAGCGGGAATAAAAAATACGCAGTATTTT. Protein product: CASSLGLAGIKNTQYF. The rearrangement links TRBV5-4 to TRBJ2-3; TRBD2 matches 11 bases. The CDR3 spans 16 residues. Looked up from germline, CDR1 is SGHNT and CDR2 is YYREEE (reference sequence). The V and J ends lost 0 bases and 7 bases, in that order; junction bases with no gene match: 7.